A single sample gave rise to the 27 T cell receptor beta chains below, sequenced in a study of cytomegalovirus exposure and HLA in healthy donors. The study ran its PCR with 60 Vbeta and 13 Jbeta primers. Assay: immunoSEQ multiplex PCR; the TCRdb copy retains only in-frame clones and omits some. The sample records 110,000 or so clones, approximately 80% being singletons. The material sequenced was PBMCs. The origin of the receptors is a female donor in good health and CMV-seronegative.

V and J are TRBV10-3 and TRBJ2-3; TRBD2 agrees at 8 bases. The trim removed 6 bases at V and 4 bases at J, leaving 12 bases unmatched. From germline, CDR1 is ENHRY and CDR2 SYGVKD. This CDR3 spans 16 amino acids. The CDR3 region is CAIRTGLAIVADTQYF. CDR3 sequence (DNA): TGTGCCATCAGAACCGGACTAGCAATTGTTGCAGATACGCAGTATTTT.

This clone is a singleton in its sample. V usage is TRBV6-1 and J usage is TRBJ2-7; D may be TRBD2 (6 bases). Germline values: CDR1 MNHNS, CDR2 SASEGT. Trimming left V 7 bases short and J 3 bases short, with 13 bases between. The CDR3 consists of 13 residues. CDR3: CASTMEGNYEQYF. The CDR3 region has the DNA TGTGCCAGCACGATGGAGGGAAACTACGAGCAGTACTTC.

The chain employs TRBV7-8 and TRBJ2-1; 12 nucleotides line up with TRBD2. There are 14 residues in the CDR3. V lost 8 bases, J lost 7 bases, and 6 bases stayed unmatched. CDR1 and CDR2 (germline): SGHVS, FQNEAQ. CDR3 DNA: TGTGCCAGCGTAACTAGCGGGGGGTCTAATGAGCAGTTCTTC. Amino acids: CASVTSGGSNEQFF. Together with reference TRBV7-8 and TRBJ2-1, the CDR3 gives the full variable domain: GAGVSQSPRYKVAKRGQDVALRCDPISGHVSLFWYQQALGQGPEFLTYFQNEAQLDKSGLPSDRFFAERPEGSVSTLKIQRTQQEDSAVYLCASVTSGGSNEQFFGPGTRLTVL.

This chain links TRBV2 with TRBJ2-1; 8 nucleotides match TRBD2. Germline CDR1 and CDR2: SNHLY and FYNNEI. The CDR3 totals 15 residues. The V gene end was trimmed by 6 bases and the J gene end by 6 bases; junction bases not matched to a gene: 10. The CDR3 is CASRPLAAITNEQFF. The CDR3 DNA follows: TGTGCCAGCAGGCCACTAGCGGCGATAACCAATGAGCAGTTCTTC.

The rearrangement joins TRBV6-4 to TRBJ2-4; D unclear. V shed 0 bases and J shed 0 bases, with 15 bases lying between them. Germline CDR1 is MRHNA and CDR2 is SNTAGT. This CDR3 contains 18 residues. The CDR3 loop is CASSDSKAVVLAKNIQYF. CDR3 bases: TGTGCCAGCAGTGACTCGAAGGCGGTAGTCCTAGCCAAAAACATTCAGTACTTC.

V gene TRBV7-8 combines with J gene TRBJ2-1; a possible D gene is TRBD2 (6 bases). The length of the CDR3 is 12 residues. The germline V and J ends were trimmed by 4 bases and 10 bases, with 11 bases remaining between them. CDR1 and CDR2 from the germline V gene are SGHVS and FQNEAQ. The CDR3 protein is CASSSGAGEQFF. DNA for the CDR3: TGTGCCAGCAGCTCCGGGGCGGGGGAGCAGTTCTTC.

The chain links TRBV7-2 to TRBJ2-1; weak D call: TRBD2 (6 bases). With 5 bases removed from V and 3 bases from J, the gap between germline ends came to 11 bases. Per the germline V gene, CDR1 is SGHTA and CDR2 is FQGNSA. The CDR3 sequence is 14 residues long. The CDR3 here is CASSPRGNYNEQFF. For the CDR3, the DNA is TGTGCCAGCAGCCCCCGGGGGAACTACAATGAGCAGTTCTTC.

Only a few counts were recorded for this clone. The chain recombines TRBV11-2 with TRBJ2-2, with 7 bases identical to TRBD2. The J segment lost 3 bases and the V segment lost 4 bases, leaving 11 bases of the junction unmatched. The CDR3 runs 17 residues. Per germline, CDR1 SGHAT and CDR2 FQNNGV. CDR3 in amino acids: CASSSPPGREHTGELFF. DNA for the CDR3: TGTGCCAGCAGCTCCCCGCCGGGGAGGGAGCACACCGGGGAGCTGTTTTTT. The full variable domain, in which reference TRBV11-2 and TRBJ2-2 provide the parts outside the CDR3, is EAGVAQSPRYKIIEKRQSVAFWCNPISGHATLYWYQQILGQGPKLLIQFQNNGVVDDSQLPKDRFSAERLKGVDSTLKIQPAKLEDSAVYLCASSSPPGREHTGELFFGEGSRLTVL.

The rearrangement links TRBV12-5 to TRBJ2-1, with D hard to call. The CDR3 has 13 amino acids. V shed 1 base and J shed 2 bases, with 3 bases lying between them. The germline V gene encodes CDR1 LGHNT and CDR2 FRNRAP. Here the CDR3 DNA reads TGTGCTAGTGGTTTGGATACCTACAATGAGCAGTTCTTC. Translation gives CASGLDTYNEQFF.

The CDR3 loop is CASRGTSGATDTQYF. The CDR3 nucleotides are TGTGCCAGCAGGGGGACTAGCGGGGCTACAGATACGCAGTATTTT. The chain recombines TRBV2 with TRBJ2-3, with 13 bases matching TRBD2. Germline V lookup: CDR1 SNHLY, CDR2 FYNNEI. CDR3 length: 15 amino acids. V was pared by 6 bases and J by 3 bases, with 3 bases of the junction left unmatched. The full variable domain, in which reference TRBV2 and TRBJ2-3 provide the parts outside the CDR3, is EPEVTQTPSHQVTQMGQEVILRCVPISNHLYFYWYRQILGQKVEFLVSFYNNEISEKSEIFDDQFSVERPDGSNFTLKIRSTKLEDSAMYFCASRGTSGATDTQYFGPGTRLTVL.

About this clone: One end of the junction is discordant with germline, which a read error may explain. This chain uses TRBV7-7 with TRBJ2-7; 11 positions agree with TRBD2. This CDR3 is 18 amino acids long. Germline V gene lookup returns CDR1 SSHAT and CDR2 FNYEAQ (reference sequence). CDR3 region: CASSLGTSGKLEGYEQYF. CDR3 nucleotide sequence: TGTGCTAGCAGCCTAGGGACTAGCGGAAAATTGGAGGGGTACGAGCAGTACTTC.

The V and J genes are TRBV10-2 and TRBJ1-2; 9 bases are shared with TRBD1. V lost 4 bases to trimming and J lost 5 bases; unmatched junction nucleotides: 17. Germline V gene lookup returns CDR1 WSHSY and CDR2 SAAADI. The CDR3 has 18 residues. The CDR3 DNA follows: TGCGCCAGCAGTGGAGCGACAGGGGGTATTGCGATGATGTATGGCTACACCTTC. Its protein is CASSGATGGIAMMYGYTF.

This chain connects TRBV7-9 to TRBJ1-4; TRBD1 matches at 7 bases. The length of the CDR3 is 15 residues. The V and J ends lost 0 bases and 13 bases, in that order; junction bases with no gene match: 11. From germline, CDR1 is SEHNR and CDR2 FQNEAQ (reference sequence). CDR3: CASSLAAGGPFSLFF. The CDR3 nucleotides read TGTGCCAGCAGCTTAGCTGCAGGGGGACCGTTCTCACTGTTTTTT.

This sequence joins TRBV4-2 and TRBJ1-2; tentative D call: TRBD1 (6 bases). This CDR3 contains 15 residues. The V end was cut by 0 bases, the J end by 4 bases, with 12 bases between. CDR1 LGHNA and CDR2 YNFKEQ come from the germline V gene. In nucleotides, the CDR3 is TGTGCCAGCAGCCAAGAACAGGGAGAAAGCTATGGCTACACCTTC. The encoded protein is CASSQEQGESYGYTF.

There are a few counts of this clone. This chain uses TRBV7-9 with TRBJ1-1; no clear D gene. CDR3 length equals 14 residues. V lost 0 bases, J lost 10 bases, and 15 bases lay in between. CDR1 is SEHNR and CDR2 is FQNEAQ in the germline V gene (reference sequence). The CDR3 protein is CASSLAREGMAAFF. The DNA of the CDR3 is TGTGCCAGCAGCTTAGCCCGGGAGGGAATGGCAGCTTTCTTT.

The V call is TRBV29-1, the J call TRBJ1-2; a weak D match, TRBD1 (5 bases). Trimming took off 7 bases at V and 6 bases at J, with 18 bases between the two ends. The CDR3 runs 13 residues. Germline values: CDR1 SQVTM, CDR2 ANQGSEA. CDR3 amino acids: CSATGQGMNGYTF. In DNA form, the CDR3 reads TGCAGCGCCACCGGGCAGGGAATGAATGGCTACACCTTC.

The CDR3 DNA is TGTGCCAGCAGCTTGGAGGGACAACCCCGTCAGGGTGGCTACACCTTC. This encodes CASSLEGQPRQGGYTF. J is TRBJ1-2 and V is TRBV5-4; D perhaps matches TRBD1 (6 bases). The CDR3 spans 16 residues. Trimming took 0 bases from V and 7 from J, leaving 19 bases between them. CDR1 and CDR2 from the germline V gene are SGHNT and YYREEE (reference sequence).

V is TRBV9 and J is TRBJ2-5; 14 nucleotides line up with TRBD2. Germline lookup yields CDR1 SGDLS and CDR2 YYNGEE. This CDR3 is built from 16 residues. V trimming: 3 bases; J trimming: 4 bases; junction bases outside the gene matches: 5. In DNA, the CDR3 is TGTGCCAGCAGCGCGACTAGCGGGGGGGCTCTAGAGACCCAGTACTTC. It specifies CASSATSGGALETQYF.

This clone was observed a handful of times. The rearrangement links TRBV7-6 to TRBJ1-4, with D perhaps TRBD1 (6 bases). Trimming cost V 5 bases and J 2 bases, with 15 bases left between them. This CDR3 is 16 amino acids long. Germline CDR1 is SGHVS and CDR2 is FNYEAQ. This CDR3 reads CASSTATGLTNEKLFF. The CDR3 nucleotides are TGTGCCAGCAGCACGGCTACAGGGTTGACTAATGAAAAACTGTTTTTT.

This sequence joins TRBV9 and TRBJ2-1, with a tentative D call TRBD2 (5 bases). The CDR3 has 15 residues. Trimming stripped 0 bases from V and 4 bases from J, with 11 bases between. Germline values: CDR1 SGDLS, CDR2 YYNGEE. Here the CDR3 reads CASSVEGASYNEQFF. The CDR3, as DNA: TGTGCCAGCAGCGTAGAGGGAGCCAGTTACAATGAGCAGTTCTTC. Combining the CDR3 with reference TRBV9 and TRBJ2-1 gives the whole variable domain DSGVTQTPKHLITATGQRVTLRCSPRSGDLSVYWYQQSLDQGLQFLIQYYNGEERAKGNILERFSAQQFPDLHSELNLSSLELGDSALYFCASSVEGASYNEQFFGPGTRLTVL.

The V call is TRBV2, the J call TRBJ1-6; D not certain. Germline-derived CDR1 and CDR2 are SNHLY and FYNNEI. Trimming removed 6 bases at V and 7 bases at J, with 10 bases between. The CDR3 runs 13 residues. CDR3 amino acids: CASSPGLNSPLHF. CDR3 nucleotides: TGTGCCAGCAGCCCCGGACTGAATTCACCCCTCCACTTT.

This chain's CDR3 is CASSFTSGGSYEQYF. CDR3 bases: TGTGCCAGCAGCTTTACTAGCGGGGGATCCTACGAGCAGTACTTC. This chain connects TRBV7-2 to TRBJ2-7; 11 nucleotides line up with TRBD2. CDR1 is SGHTA and CDR2 is FQGNSA in the germline V gene. The CDR3 has 15 amino acids. Losses at the gene ends were 3 bases for V and 1 base for J; bases not matched to a gene: 2.

This chain connects TRBV27 to TRBJ2-2; TRBD1 might be the D (5 bases). V lost 2 bases and J 7 bases, leaving 8 bases between the germline ends. This CDR3 has 13 amino acids. Germline assignment: CDR1 MNHEY and CDR2 SMNVEV (reference sequence). Here the CDR3 reads CASSLGQGGELFF. The CDR3 DNA reads as TGTGCCAGCAGTTTAGGCCAGGGCGGGGAGCTGTTTTTT.

The chain has TRBV5-4 and TRBJ2-1, with a tentative D call TRBD1 (6 bases). Looked up from germline, CDR1 is SGHNT and CDR2 is YYREEE (reference sequence). The CDR3 length is 16 residues. V lost 0 bases and J lost 2, with 12 bases in between. The CDR3 spells CASSLVVRGAYNEQFF. The CDR3 DNA is TGTGCCAGCAGCTTGGTTGTCAGGGGTGCCTACAATGAGCAGTTCTTC.

This chain connects TRBV2 to TRBJ1-5; a weak D match, TRBD1 (5 bases). The germline V and J ends were trimmed by 6 bases and 0 bases, with 9 bases remaining between them. Germline lookup yields CDR1 SNHLY and CDR2 FYNNEI. The CDR3 sequence is 14 residues long. DNA for the CDR3: TGTGCCAGCAGAGTGGGACTTAGCAATCAGCCCCAGCATTTT. It codes for CASRVGLSNQPQHF.

The chain employs TRBV7-9 and TRBJ1-2; 10 bases are a match to TRBD1. The trim removed 3 bases at V and 1 base at J, leaving 5 bases unmatched. The CDR3 consists of 16 residues. In germline, CDR1 is SEHNR, CDR2 FQNEAQ (reference sequence). The CDR3 protein is CASSLTGGAHNYGYTF. CDR3 sequence (DNA): TGTGCCAGCAGCTTGACAGGGGGCGCCCATAACTATGGCTACACCTTC.

The V call is TRBV7-2, the J call TRBJ2-7; TRBD1 aligns across 7 bases. Trimming cost V 1 base and J 4 bases; bases outside gene matches: 7. The CDR3 has 15 residues. Germline loops: CDR1 SGHTA, CDR2 FQGNSA. The CDR3 reads CASSLGADRYYEQYF. The DNA for the CDR3 is TGTGCCAGCAGCTTAGGGGCGGACAGGTATTACGAGCAGTACTTC.